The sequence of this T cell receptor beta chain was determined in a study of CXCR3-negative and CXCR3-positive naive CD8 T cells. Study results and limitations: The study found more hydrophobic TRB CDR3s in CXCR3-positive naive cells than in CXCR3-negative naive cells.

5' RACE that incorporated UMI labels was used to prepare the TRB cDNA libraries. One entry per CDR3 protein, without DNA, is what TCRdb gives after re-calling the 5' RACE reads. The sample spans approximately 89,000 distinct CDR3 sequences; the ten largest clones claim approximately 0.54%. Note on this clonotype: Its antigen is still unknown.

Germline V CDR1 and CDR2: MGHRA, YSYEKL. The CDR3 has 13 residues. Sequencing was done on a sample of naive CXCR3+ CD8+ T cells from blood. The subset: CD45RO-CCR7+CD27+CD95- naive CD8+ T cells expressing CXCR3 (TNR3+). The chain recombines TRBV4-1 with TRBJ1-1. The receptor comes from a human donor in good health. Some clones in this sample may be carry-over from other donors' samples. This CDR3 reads CASSQPGRDEAFF.